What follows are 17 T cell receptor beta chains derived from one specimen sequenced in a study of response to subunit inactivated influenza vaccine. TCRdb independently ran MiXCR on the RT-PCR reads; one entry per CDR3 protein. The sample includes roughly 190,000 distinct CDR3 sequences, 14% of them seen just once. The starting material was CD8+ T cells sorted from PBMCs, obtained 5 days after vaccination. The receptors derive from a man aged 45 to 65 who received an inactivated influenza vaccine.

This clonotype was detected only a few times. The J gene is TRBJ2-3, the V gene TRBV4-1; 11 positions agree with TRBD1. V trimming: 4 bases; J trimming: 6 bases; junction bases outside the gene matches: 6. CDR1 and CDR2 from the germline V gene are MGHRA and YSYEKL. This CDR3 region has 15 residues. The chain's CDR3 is CASSLLGQGADTQYF. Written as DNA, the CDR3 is TGCGCCAGCAGCCTCCTCGGACAGGGGGCGGATACGCAGTATTTT.

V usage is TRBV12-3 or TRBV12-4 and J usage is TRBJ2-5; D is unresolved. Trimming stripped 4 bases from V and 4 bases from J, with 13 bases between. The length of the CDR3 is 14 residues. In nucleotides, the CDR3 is TGTGCCAGCAGTTCGGACGGAGCGCTAGAGACCCAGTACTTC. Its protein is CASSSDGALETQYF.

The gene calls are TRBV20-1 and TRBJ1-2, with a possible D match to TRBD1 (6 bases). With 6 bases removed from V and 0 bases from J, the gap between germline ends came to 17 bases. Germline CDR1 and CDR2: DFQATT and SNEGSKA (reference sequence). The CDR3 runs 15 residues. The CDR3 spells CSAPWGTRTNYGYTF. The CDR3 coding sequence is TGCAGTGCCCCGTGGGGGACAAGAACTAACTATGGCTACACCTTC.

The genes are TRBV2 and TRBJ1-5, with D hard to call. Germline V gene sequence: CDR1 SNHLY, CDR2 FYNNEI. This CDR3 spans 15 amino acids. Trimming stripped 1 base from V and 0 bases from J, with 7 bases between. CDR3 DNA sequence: TGTGCCAGCAGTGAAGGAGGATATAGCAATCAGCCCCAGCATTTT. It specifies CASSEGGYSNQPQHF.

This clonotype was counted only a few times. This chain's CDR3 is CASSQWGTGIEQYF. The CDR3, as DNA: TGCGCCAGCAGCCAATGGGGCACAGGGATCGAGCAGTACTTC. V gene TRBV4-3 combines with J gene TRBJ2-7; D possibly corresponds to TRBD1 (6 bases). The CDR3 length is 14 residues. CDR1 is LGHNA and CDR2 is YSLEER in the germline V gene. The V gene lost 2 bases and the J gene lost 6 bases, with 14 bases spanning the gap.

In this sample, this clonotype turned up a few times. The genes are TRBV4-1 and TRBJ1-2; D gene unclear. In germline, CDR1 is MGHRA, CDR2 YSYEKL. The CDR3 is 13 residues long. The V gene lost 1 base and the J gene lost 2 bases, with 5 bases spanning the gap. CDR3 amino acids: CASSQGQNYGYTF. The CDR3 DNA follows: TGCGCCAGCAGCCAAGGTCAGAACTATGGCTACACCTTC.

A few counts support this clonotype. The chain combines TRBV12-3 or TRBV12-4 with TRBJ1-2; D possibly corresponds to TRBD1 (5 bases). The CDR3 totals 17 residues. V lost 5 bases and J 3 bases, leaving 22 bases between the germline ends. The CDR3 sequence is CASSPWLFGTSDYGYTF. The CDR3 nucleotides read TGTGCCAGCAGTCCCTGGTTATTTGGGACTTCGGACTATGGCTACACCTTC.

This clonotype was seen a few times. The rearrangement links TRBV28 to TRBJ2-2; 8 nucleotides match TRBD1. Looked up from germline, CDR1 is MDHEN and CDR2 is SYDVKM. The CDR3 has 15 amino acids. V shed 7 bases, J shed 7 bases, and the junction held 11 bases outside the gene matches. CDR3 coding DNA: TGTGCCAGCACCACATTCAGGGGGCTTGGCGGGGAGCTGTTTTTT. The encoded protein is CASTTFRGLGGELFF.

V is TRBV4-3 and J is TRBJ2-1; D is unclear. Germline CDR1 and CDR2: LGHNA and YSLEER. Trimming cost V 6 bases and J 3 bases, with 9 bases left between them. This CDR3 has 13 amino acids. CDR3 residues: CASSPNYYNEQFF. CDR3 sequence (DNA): TGCGCCAGCAGTCCGAATTACTACAATGAGCAGTTCTTC.

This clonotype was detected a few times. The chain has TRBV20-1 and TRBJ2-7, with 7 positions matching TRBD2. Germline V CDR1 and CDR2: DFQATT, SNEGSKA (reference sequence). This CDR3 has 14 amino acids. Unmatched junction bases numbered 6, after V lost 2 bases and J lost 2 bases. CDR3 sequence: CSARFGGSTYEQYF. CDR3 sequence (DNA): TGCAGTGCTAGATTTGGCGGGAGTACCTACGAGCAGTACTTC.

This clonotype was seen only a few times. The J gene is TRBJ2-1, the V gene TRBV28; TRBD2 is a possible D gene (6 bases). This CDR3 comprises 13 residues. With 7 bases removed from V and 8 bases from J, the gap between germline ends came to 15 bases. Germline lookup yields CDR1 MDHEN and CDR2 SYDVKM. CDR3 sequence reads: CASNLAIPDEQFF. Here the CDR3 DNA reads TGTGCCAGCAATCTAGCGATCCCCGATGAGCAGTTCTTC.

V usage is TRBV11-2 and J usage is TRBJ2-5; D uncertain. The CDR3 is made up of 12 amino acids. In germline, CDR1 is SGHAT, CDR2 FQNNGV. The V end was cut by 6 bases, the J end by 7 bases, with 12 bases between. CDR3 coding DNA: TGTGCCAGCAGACCCCCGGGCGGGACCCAGTACTTC. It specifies CASRPPGGTQYF.

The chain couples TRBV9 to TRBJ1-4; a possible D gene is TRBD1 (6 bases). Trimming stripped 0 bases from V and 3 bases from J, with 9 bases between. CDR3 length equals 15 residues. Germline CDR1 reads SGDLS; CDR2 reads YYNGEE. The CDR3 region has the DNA TGTGCCAGCAGCGTAGGAGGGGGGCCTAATGAAAAACTGTTTTTT. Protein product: CASSVGGGPNEKLFF.

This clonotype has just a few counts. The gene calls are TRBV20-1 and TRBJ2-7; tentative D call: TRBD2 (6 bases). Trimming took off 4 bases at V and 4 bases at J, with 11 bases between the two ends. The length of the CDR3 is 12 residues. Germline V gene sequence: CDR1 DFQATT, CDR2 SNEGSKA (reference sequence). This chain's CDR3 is CSATRRGYEQYF. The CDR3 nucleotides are TGCAGTGCTACTAGGAGGGGTTACGAGCAGTACTTC.

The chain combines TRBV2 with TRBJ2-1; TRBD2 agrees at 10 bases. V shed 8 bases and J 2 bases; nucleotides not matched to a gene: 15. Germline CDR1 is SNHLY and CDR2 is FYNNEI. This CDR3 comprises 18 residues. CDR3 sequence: CASCLASSSGGPYNEQFF. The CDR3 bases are TGTGCCAGCTGTTTAGCTTCCTCTAGCGGGGGACCCTACAATGAGCAGTTCTTC.

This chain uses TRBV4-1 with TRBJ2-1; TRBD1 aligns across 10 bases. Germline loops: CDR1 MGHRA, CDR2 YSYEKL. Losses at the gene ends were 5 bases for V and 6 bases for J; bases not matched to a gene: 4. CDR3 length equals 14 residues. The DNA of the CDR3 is TGCGCCAGCAGCTTCCGGACAGGGGGCAATGAGCAGTTCTTC. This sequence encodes CASSFRTGGNEQFF.

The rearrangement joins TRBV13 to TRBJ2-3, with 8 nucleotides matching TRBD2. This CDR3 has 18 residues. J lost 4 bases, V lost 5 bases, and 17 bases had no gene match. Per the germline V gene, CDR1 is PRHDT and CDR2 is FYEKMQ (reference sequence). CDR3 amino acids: CASSGPPGLEQFADTQYF. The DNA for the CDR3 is TGTGCCAGCAGCGGACCCCCGGGACTAGAACAGTTCGCAGATACGCAGTATTTT. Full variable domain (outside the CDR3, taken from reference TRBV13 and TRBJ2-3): AAGVIQSPRHLIKEKRETATLKCYPIPRHDTVYWYQQGPGQDPQFLISFYEKMQSDKGSIPDRFSAQQFSDYHSELNMSSLELGDSALYFCASSGPPGLEQFADTQYFGPGTRLTVL.